This TCR beta chain was observed in a study of beta chain features in type 1 diabetes. Study context: Age and gender were similar between patients and healthy donors, as were cell yields.

TCRB transcripts that were expressed got sequenced, as all of the isolated RNA had been reverse transcribed. The assay was immunoSEQ multiplex PCR, and TCRdb's table has in-frame clones only and misses some. Among 400,000 or so clones listed, 10% to 15% were seen once. The germline gives CDR1 SNHLY, CDR2 FYNNEI. The CDR3 has 16 residues. The ends lost 3 bases at V and 3 bases at J; junction bases unmatched: 10. This clone was seen only a few times. Its antigen is unknown. General study points: More deletions and fewer insertions at VDJ junctions were seen in type 1 diabetes patients. PCR might show a preference for shorter templates, equally across patients and controls. Type 1 diabetes patients showed a moderate but significant shortening of TCRB CDR3s in all four CD4+ subsets.

Sequenced material: naive CD4+ T cells from blood. The J gene is TRBJ2-7, the V gene TRBV2; TRBD2 agrees at 8 bases. This receptor was taken from a young woman with type 1 diabetes. CDR3 loop: CASSEQFSGAIYEQYF. In DNA form, the CDR3 reads TGTGCCAGCAGTGAGCAGTTTAGCGGGGCTATCTACGAGCAGTACTTC.